A selection of T cell receptor beta chains follows, all from one sample in a study of blood T cell repertoires in COVID-19. Using immunoSEQ multiplex PCR, the repertoire was profiled, and TCRdb retains in-frame clones only, with some absent. Of roughly 250,000 clones detected, about 86% appear once; the ten largest clones hold approximately 14%. Input material: peripheral blood. These receptors all come from a person between 65 and 79 years old with COVID-19, enrolled during active disease. CDR3s include the opening cysteine and the closing phenylalanine or tryptophan. The order of the fields is clone size, V gene, D gene, J gene, CDR3 protein, CDR3 DNA. The D gene is left open where the match is weak. Clone size is shown for a subset of rows, as once, few, many or a class of expanded clone.

.	TRBV4-1	TRBD2	TRBJ2-3	CASSQLTSADTQYF	TGCGCCAGCAGCCAATTGACTAGCGCAGATACGCAGTATTTT
.	TRBV28	.	TRBJ1-4	CASSWQGSYRNEKLFF	TGTGCCAGCAGTTGGCAGGGAAGCTACCGAAATGAAAAACTGTTTTTT
.	TRBV28	TRBD1	TRBJ2-4	CASSLRQGSAIQYF	TGTGCCAGCAGCCTCCGACAGGGGTCGGCCATTCAGTACTTC
.	TRBV29-1	TRBD2	TRBJ2-5	CSGSGGESATGETQYF	TGCAGCGGCAGCGGGGGGGAGTCCGCGACTGGGGAGACCCAGTACTTC
.	TRBV7-3	.	TRBJ2-6	CASSTGSGANVLTF	TGTGCCAGCAGCACAGGCTCTGGGGCCAACGTCCTGACTTTC
.	TRBV28	.	TRBJ1-2	CASRGGQNYGYTF	TGTGCCAGCAGAGGTGGACAGAACTATGGCTACACCTTC
.	TRBV6-5	TRBD1	TRBJ1-3	CASSLGQGNTIYF	TGTGCCAGCAGCCTGGGACAGGGGAACACCATATATTTT
.	TRBV29-1	.	TRBJ1-2	CSVEPTQGHGYTF	TGCAGCGTTGAACCAACACAGGGTCATGGCTACACCTTC
.	TRBV6-5	TRBD1	TRBJ1-4	CASSYEGAYREKLFF	TGTGCCAGCAGTTACGAGGGGGCCTATCGGGAAAAACTGTTTTTT
.	TRBV4-3	TRBD1	TRBJ2-2	CASSRGQGANGELFF	TGCGCCAGCAGCCGTGGACAGGGGGCAAACGGGGAGCTGTTTTTT
.	TRBV6-2/TRBV6-3	.	TRBJ1-5	CASSYPEGVGSNQPQHF	TGTGCCAGCAGTTACCCCGAAGGGGTAGGCAGCAATCAGCCCCAGCATTTT
.	TRBV18	TRBD2	TRBJ2-3	CASSQRSAGESTQYF	TGTGCCAGCTCACAAAGATCAGCGGGGGAGTCTACGCAGTATTTT
.	TRBV3-1/TRBV3-2	.	TRBJ2-4	CASSQEVGQTGTLDIQYF	TGTGCCAGCAGCCAAGAAGTAGGACAGACCGGAACGTTGGACATTCAGTACTTC
.	TRBV5-4	.	TRBJ2-4	CASSNTAGAKNIQYF	TGTGCCAGCAGCAATACCGCAGGGGCCAAAAACATTCAGTACTTC
.	TRBV7-2	TRBD1	TRBJ2-5	CASRWTGLETQYF	TGTGCCAGCAGATGGACAGGGTTGGAGACCCAGTACTTC
.	TRBV2	TRBD2	TRBJ2-7	CASSRTSGSYEQYF	TGTGCCAGCAGCCGGACTAGCGGGAGTTACGAGCAGTACTTC
.	TRBV9	TRBD2	TRBJ2-6	CASNPGGSGANVLTF	TGTGCCAGCAACCCGGGAGGGTCTGGGGCCAACGTCCTGACTTTC
.	TRBV11-2	.	TRBJ2-5	CASRYTSQETQYF	TGTGCCAGCAGATACACCTCCCAAGAGACCCAGTACTTC
.	TRBV6-5	.	TRBJ1-3	CASSTGLKGGNTIYF	TGTGCCAGCAGCACTGGACTCAAGGGTGGAAACACCATATATTTT
.	TRBV14	TRBD1	TRBJ2-7	CASSHTGGLSYEQYF	TGTGCCAGCAGCCATACAGGGGGCTTGTCCTACGAGCAGTACTTC
.	TRBV6-5	TRBD1	TRBJ1-6	CATRRGQEGSPLHF	TGTGCCACCCGTCGGGGACAGGAGGGCTCACCCCTCCACTTT
.	TRBV7-8	.	TRBJ2-7	CASSIRDKGIEQYF	TGTGCCAGCAGCATCCGGGACAAGGGCATCGAGCAGTACTTC
.	TRBV5-4	TRBD1	TRBJ2-3	CASKTGPTDTQYF	TGTGCCAGCAAGACAGGGCCCACAGATACGCAGTATTTT
.	TRBV28	.	TRBJ2-7	CASSLGPPAEQYF	TGTGCCAGCAGTTTAGGGCCCCCGGCCGAGCAGTACTTC
.	TRBV7-9	TRBD2	TRBJ2-2	CASQSAASGTGELFF	TGTGCCAGCCAGTCCGCGGCTAGCGGCACCGGGGAGCTGTTTTTT
.	TRBV5-1	TRBD1	TRBJ1-5	CASSRGTGGSNQPQHF	TGCGCCAGCAGCCGGGGTACAGGGGGTAGCAATCAGCCCCAGCATTTT
.	TRBV5-1	TRBD1	TRBJ1-6	CASSLGQENSPLHF	TGCGCCAGCAGCTTAGGACAGGAAAATTCACCCCTCCACTTT
.	TRBV19	TRBD1	TRBJ2-2	CASSTGQGLTGELFF	TGTGCCAGTAGTACGGGACAGGGACTCACCGGGGAGCTGTTTTTT
.	TRBV5-8	.	TRBJ1-2	CASSVWASHYGYTF	TGTGCCAGCAGCGTATGGGCCTCACATTATGGCTACACCTTC
.	TRBV18	.	TRBJ1-2	CASSPPEAYGYTF	TGTGCCAGCTCACCTCCCGAAGCCTATGGCTACACCTTC
.	TRBV6-5	.	TRBJ1-2	CASSHPNRVGYTF	TGTGCCAGCAGTCATCCAAACAGGGTTGGCTACACCTTC
.	TRBV7-2	.	TRBJ1-4	CASSLVSGTNEKLFF	TGTGCCAGCAGCTTAGTTTCCGGGACTAATGAAAAACTGTTTTTT
few	TRBV14	.	TRBJ2-5	CASSLRGGGHQETQYF	TGTGCCAGCAGCCTCAGGGGTGGCGGTCACCAAGAGACCCAGTACTTC
.	TRBV6-2/TRBV6-3	.	TRBJ2-7	CASRPWGRAYYEQYF	TGTGCCAGCAGGCCTTGGGGGCGGGCCTATTACGAGCAGTACTTC
.	TRBV10-3	.	TRBJ1-2	CAISESRLTGPYGYTF	TGTGCCATCAGTGAGTCCCGGTTGACAGGACCCTATGGCTACACCTTC
.	TRBV7-8	TRBD2	TRBJ2-1	CASSPRLAALYNEQFF	TGTGCCAGCAGCCCAAGACTAGCGGCTTTGTACAATGAGCAGTTCTTC
.	TRBV19	TRBD2	TRBJ2-5	CASSRKAGGETQYF	TGTGCCAGTTCAAGGAAAGCGGGGGGGGAGACCCAGTACTTC
.	TRBV19	.	TRBJ1-2	CASGQGLIGGYTF	TGTGCCAGTGGCCAGGGGCTCATTGGTGGCTACACCTTC
.	TRBV27	.	TRBJ2-7	CASSLSYQAVTYEQYF	TGTGCCAGCAGTTTATCATATCAAGCGGTTACCTACGAGCAGTACTTC
.	TRBV14	TRBD1	TRBJ2-7	CASSQGGQGTYEQYF	TGTGCCAGCAGCCAAGGGGGACAGGGCACCTACGAGCAGTACTTC
.	TRBV6-1	.	TRBJ1-3	CASREGLLSGNTIYF	TGTGCCAGCAGGGAAGGACTTCTCTCTGGAAACACCATATATTTT
.	TRBV27	.	TRBJ2-3	CASSYGSRGTDTQYF	TGTGCCAGCAGTTACGGGAGTAGGGGAACAGATACGCAGTATTTT
.	TRBV30	.	TRBJ1-1	CAWSVQGNTEAFF	TGTGCCTGGAGTGTACAGGGAAACACTGAAGCTTTCTTT
.	TRBV18	TRBD2	TRBJ2-3	CASSPPLAGSDTQYF	TGTGCCAGCTCACCACCGCTAGCGGGGTCAGATACGCAGTATTTT
.	TRBV5-1	.	TRBJ1-4	CASSSDSYNEKLFF	TGCGCCAGCAGCTCAGACAGCTATAATGAAAAACTGTTTTTT
.	TRBV6-2/TRBV6-3	TRBD2	TRBJ2-1	CASSYSSSGRFSYNEQFF	TGTGCCAGCAGTTACTCTTCTAGCGGGCGATTCTCCTACAATGAGCAGTTCTTC
.	TRBV15	.	TRBJ2-3	CATSRGTVLASDTQYF	TGTGCCACCAGCAGAGGGACGGTTCTAGCATCGGATACGCAGTATTTT
.	TRBV7-3	.	TRBJ2-5	CASSPGGSQGTQYF	TGTGCCAGCAGTCCCGGAGGGAGCCAAGGGACCCAGTACTTC
.	TRBV19	TRBD1	TRBJ2-1	CASMYGQGARNEQFF	TGTGCCAGTATGTATGGACAGGGGGCGCGGAATGAGCAGTTCTTC
.	TRBV28	TRBD1	TRBJ1-2	CASRQTGTGIYGYTF	TGTGCCAGCAGGCAAACCGGGACAGGGATCTATGGCTACACCTTC